This TCR beta chain was obtained from a study of CD8+CD57+ T cells in acquired aplastic anemia. About the research overall: Sorted CD4+ and CD8+ cells gave an average of roughly 3.5 ug of DNA. Notes on the study in general: Controls did not differ significantly from patients in CD8+ Simpson's diversity. Patients and controls shared nearly 30 CD8+ CDR3 sequences, highly expressed in patients.

V trimming: 3 bases; J trimming: 3 bases; junction bases outside the gene matches: 4. Germline assignment: CDR1 SGDLS and CDR2 YYNGEE. The CDR3 runs 14 residues. This clonotype was detected many times. Antigen specificity is unknown. CDR3 and TCR beta VDJ profiling relied on genomic DNA as the template. One entry per CDR3 protein, called by TCRdb with MiXCR from the reads. The data contain 200,000 to 250,000 distinct CDR3 sequences, about 59% of them singletons. The sequence was obtained from a human donor in good health. The sample consisted of sorted CD4+, CD8+, or CD8+CD57+ T cells (not recorded which) from PBMCs. The chain couples TRBV9 to TRBJ2-5; 8 bases map to TRBD2. Here the CDR3 reads CASSAPGGEETQYF. CDR3 in DNA: TGTGCCAGCAGCGCCCCGGGGGGGGAAGAGACCCAGTACTTC. The full variable domain, its missing parts supplied by reference TRBV9 and TRBJ2-5, is DSGVTQTPKHLITATGQRVTLRCSPRSGDLSVYWYQQSLDQGLQFLIQYYNGEERAKGNILERFSAQQFPDLHSELNLSSLELGDSALYFCASSAPGGEETQYFGPGTRLLVL.